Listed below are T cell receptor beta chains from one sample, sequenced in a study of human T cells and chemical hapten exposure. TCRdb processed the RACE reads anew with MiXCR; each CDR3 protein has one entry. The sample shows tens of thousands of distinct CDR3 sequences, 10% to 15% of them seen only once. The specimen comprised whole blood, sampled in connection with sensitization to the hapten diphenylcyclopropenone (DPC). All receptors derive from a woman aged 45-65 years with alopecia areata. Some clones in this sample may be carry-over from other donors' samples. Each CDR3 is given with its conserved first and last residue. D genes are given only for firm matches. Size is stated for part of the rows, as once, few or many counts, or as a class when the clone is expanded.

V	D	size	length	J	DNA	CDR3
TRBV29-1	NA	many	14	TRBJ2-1	TGCAGCGTTGCTTTAATTCGGGCCTACAATGAGCAGTTCTTC	CSVALIRAYNEQFF
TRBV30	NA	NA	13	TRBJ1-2	TGTGCCTGGAGTGCCGGACAGACCTATGGCTACACCTTC	CAWSAGQTYGYTF
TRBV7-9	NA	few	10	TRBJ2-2	TGTGCCAAGGACGCCGGGGAGCTGTTTTTT	CAKDAGELFF
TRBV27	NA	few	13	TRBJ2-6	TGTGCCAGCAGGCTGACGGGGGCCAACGTCCTGACTTTC	CASRLTGANVLTF
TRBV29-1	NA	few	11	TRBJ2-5	TGCAGCGCCCATCTGAGTGAGACCCAGTACTTC	CSAHLSETQYF
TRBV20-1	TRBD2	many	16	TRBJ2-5	TGCAGTGCTAGCCTGGGGACTAGCGGGAGCCGAGAGACCCAGTACTTC	CSASLGTSGSRETQYF
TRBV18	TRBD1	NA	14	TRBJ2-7	TGTGCCAGCTCACCAGGACAGGGTCCCTACGAGCAGTACTTC	CASSPGQGPYEQYF
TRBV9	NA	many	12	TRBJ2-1	TGTGCCAGCAGCGTAGGGAGCGGTGAGCAGTTCTTC	CASSVGSGEQFF
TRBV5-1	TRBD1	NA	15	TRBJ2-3	TGCGCCAGCAGCTTGGCGACAGGGGCCACAGATACGCAGTATTTT	CASSLATGATDTQYF
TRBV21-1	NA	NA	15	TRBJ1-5	TGTGCCAGCAGCTATACGGACAGGCTTAATCAGCCTCAGCATTTT	CASSYTDRLNQPQHF
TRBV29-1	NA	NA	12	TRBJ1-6	TGCAGCGTGGGAGACCGTAATTCACCCCTCCACTTT	CSVGDRNSPLHF
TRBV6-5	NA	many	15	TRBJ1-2	TGTGCCAGCAGTTACTCCCGGGACAAAAGCTATGGCTACACCTTC	CASSYSRDKSYGYTF
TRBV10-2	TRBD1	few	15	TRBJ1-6	TGCGCCAGCAGTGAGTCGAGGACAGGGGTTTCCCCCCTCCACTTT	CASSESRTGVSPLHF
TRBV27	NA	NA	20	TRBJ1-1	TGTGCCAGCGGGCCCTTAGGGGGAAGCAGGTCTAGACCAAGGCACACTGAAGCTTTCTTT	CASGPLGGSRSRPRHTEAFF
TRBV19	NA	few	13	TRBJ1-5	TGTGCCAGTAGTATCGATAGGGAACAGCCCCAGCATTTT	CASSIDREQPQHF